Below are 21 T cell receptor beta chains sequenced from a single sample in a study of T-cell memory formation after mild COVID-19. Each CDR3 protein is one row after TCRdb ran MiXCR on the 5' RACE reads. The sample lists 44,000 or so distinct CDR3 sequences; roughly 9% were seen once. The sequencing input was PBMCs or a T cell subset sorted from them (not recorded which). The receptors were gathered from an adult woman who had mild COVID-19 (a few samples of this study predate the infection). Cell type and time point are not known.

This clonotype was recorded at least ten times. This CDR3 reads CASSPAYAGTGELFF. CDR3 coding DNA: TGTGCCAGCAGCCCCGCTTATGCGGGGACCGGGGAGCTGTTTTTT. The gene calls are TRBV2 and TRBJ2-2; perhaps TRBD2 as D (6 bases). CDR3 length equals 15 residues. Between the trimmed V and J ends, which lost 6 bases and 5 bases, there was a span of 16 bases. CDR1 is SNHLY and CDR2 is FYNNEI in the germline V gene. Using reference TRBV2 and TRBJ2-2 for the parts outside the CDR3, the full variable domain is EPEVTQTPSHQVTQMGQEVILRCVPISNHLYFYWYRQILGQKVEFLVSFYNNEISEKSEIFDDQFSVERPDGSNFTLKIRSTKLEDSAMYFCASSPAYAGTGELFFGEGSRLTVL.

This clonotype has just one count. The chain uses TRBV12-3 or TRBV12-4 and TRBJ1-3; 7 positions match TRBD1. The J segment lost 0 bases and the V segment lost 10 bases, leaving 6 bases of the junction unmatched. The CDR3 has 14 amino acids. The CDR3 DNA is TGTGCCACAGAACAGGGGTCCTCTGGAAACACCATATATTTT. Amino acid sequence: CATEQGSSGNTIYF.

This clonotype was detected only a few times. The chain joins TRBV19 to TRBJ2-5, with 9 bases lining up with TRBD2. The junction had 7 bases not matched to a gene; V was cut back by 3 bases and J by 5 bases. This CDR3 comprises 15 residues. From germline, CDR1 is LNHDA and CDR2 SQIVND (reference sequence). The CDR3 loop is CASSMPGLASETQYF. CDR3 sequence (DNA): TGTGCCAGTAGTATGCCGGGACTAGCCTCGGAGACCCAGTACTTC.

CDR3: CAWSPLAGANEQFF. In DNA form, the CDR3 reads TGTGCCTGGAGTCCGCTAGCGGGGGCCAATGAGCAGTTCTTC. The chain links TRBV30 to TRBJ2-1, with TRBD2 identical over 10 bases. The length of the CDR3 is 14 residues. V was clipped by 2 bases and J by 6 bases; unmatched bases: 4. Germline values: CDR1 GTSNPN, CDR2 SVGIG (reference sequence).

The CDR3 protein is CASSLRSGQKEQYF. The CDR3 DNA reads TGTGCCAGCAGCTTGAGATCGGGACAGAAAGAGCAGTACTTC. The chain has TRBV5-6 and TRBJ2-7; 7 bases fit TRBD1. The CDR3 has 14 residues. The J segment lost 7 bases and the V segment lost 1 base, leaving 8 bases of the junction unmatched. The germline CDR1 and CDR2 sequences are SGHDT and YYEEEE. The full variable domain, with the rest looked up from reference TRBV5-6 and TRBJ2-7, is DAGVTQSPTHLIKTRGQQVTLRCSPKSGHDTVSWYQQALGQGPQFIFQYYEEEERQRGNFPDRFSGHQFPNYSSELNVNALLLGDSALYLCASSLRSGQKEQYFGPGTRLTVT.

This clonotype was detected ten times or more. The chain uses TRBV7-2 and TRBJ2-2; TRBD1 matches 8 bases. Germline trimming cut 6 bases from V and 4 bases from J; bases unmatched to any gene: 10. The CDR3 extends over 16 amino acids. The germline V gene has CDR1 SGHTA and CDR2 FQGNSA. Here the CDR3 DNA reads TGTGCCAGCAGACCACCTGGACAGGGATCCACCGGGGAGCTGTTTTTT. This gives the protein CASRPPGQGSTGELFF.

The CDR3 protein is CASSGRLAGGNEQFF. The CDR3 region has the DNA TGTGCCAGCAGCGGGAGACTAGCGGGAGGCAATGAGCAGTTCTTC. This rearrangement joins TRBV6-2 or TRBV6-3 to TRBJ2-1, with 13 bases lining up with TRBD2. Losses at the gene ends were 6 bases for V and 6 bases for J; bases not matched to a gene: 5. The CDR3 runs to 15 residues. The germline V gene encodes CDR1 MNHEY and CDR2 SVGEGT.

This clonotype was picked up many times. The chain uses TRBV6-5 and TRBJ2-7; 11 positions agree with TRBD1. There are 15 residues in the CDR3. V dropped 3 bases and J dropped 5; count of bases not matched to a gene: 6. CDR1 is MNHEY and CDR2 is SVGAGI in the germline V gene. CDR3 in amino acids: CASSYSRTGGNEQYF. CDR3 bases: TGTGCCAGCAGTTATTCCCGGACAGGGGGCAACGAGCAGTACTTC.

This clonotype was recorded at least ten times. The CDR3 here is CAIGRTGGHEQYF. The DNA of the CDR3 is TGTGCCATCGGCCGGACAGGGGGCCACGAGCAGTACTTC. The rearrangement links TRBV10-3 to TRBJ2-7; TRBD1 matches at 11 bases. The CDR3 is 13 amino acids. Germline lookup yields CDR1 ENHRY and CDR2 SYGVKD. V was clipped by 8 bases and J by 5 bases; unmatched bases: 5.

This clonotype was seen many times. The chain is built from TRBV28 and TRBJ2-7, with D tentatively TRBD1 or TRBD2 (5 bases each). The V gene lost 6 bases and the J gene lost 5 bases, with 11 bases spanning the gap. The CDR3 totals 12 residues. Germline V gene data show CDR1 as MDHEN and CDR2 as SYDVKM. The CDR3 loop is CASSEGINEQYF. For the CDR3, the DNA is TGTGCCAGCAGCGAGGGGATCAACGAGCAGTACTTC.

The chain carries TRBV20-1 and TRBJ2-1; TRBD1 matches at 8 bases. The CDR3 consists of 17 residues. V lost 6 bases to trimming and J lost 5 bases; unmatched junction nucleotides: 18. Germline CDR1 DFQATT, CDR2 SNEGSKA (reference sequence). Written as DNA, the CDR3 is TGCAGTGCCACTTGGGGACCGGGACAGGCGAGGCACAATGAGCAGTTCTTC. Translated: CSATWGPGQARHNEQFF.

In the case of this clonotype: Being one base from a much bigger clone, this may be a read error. The chain carries TRBV6-8 and TRBJ2-2; D is perhaps TRBD2 (6 bases). V lost 7 bases to trimming and J lost 0 bases, with 15 bases between them. This CDR3 region has 16 residues. CDR1 and CDR2 (germline): MNHGY, SAAAGT. The CDR3 protein is CASTPLGGTNTGELFF. CDR3 coding DNA: TGTGCCAGCACTCCCCTGGGGGGAACGAACACCGGGGAGCTGTTTTTT.

This clonotype was found many times. The chain combines TRBV20-1 with TRBJ2-1; 7 bases map to TRBD2. This CDR3 contains 14 residues. Germline CDR1 DFQATT, CDR2 SNEGSKA (reference sequence). V was clipped by 0 bases and J by 7 bases; unmatched bases: 6. Here the CDR3 reads CSARDSFGGNEQFF. CDR3 bases: TGCAGTGCTAGAGATTCCTTCGGGGGGAATGAGCAGTTCTTC.

This clonotype has a handful of counts. This chain connects TRBV18 to TRBJ2-5, with D possibly TRBD2 on 6 matching bases. Germline V gene lookup returns CDR1 KGHSH and CDR2 LQKENI. The CDR3 length is 15 residues. The V end lost 2 bases, the J end lost 1 base, and 11 bases lay between the germline ends. The CDR3 loop reads CASSPRRGTQETQYF. Here the CDR3 DNA reads TGTGCCAGCTCACCAAGGCGCGGGACCCAAGAGACCCAGTACTTC. The full variable domain, in which reference TRBV18 and TRBJ2-5 provide the parts outside the CDR3, is NAGVMQNPRHLVRRRGQEARLRCSPMKGHSHVYWYRQLPEEGLKFMVYLQKENIIDESGMPKERFSAEFPKEGPSILRIQQVVRGDSAAYFCASSPRRGTQETQYFGPGTRLLVL.

The rearrangement links TRBV5-1 to TRBJ2-2; 8 nucleotides match TRBD2. The CDR3 runs 16 residues. The germline CDR1 and CDR2 sequences are SGHRS and YFSETQ. The V segment lost 4 bases and the J segment 0 bases; nucleotides outside the gene matches: 5. Here the CDR3 DNA reads TGCGCCAGCAGCCCCCCGGGACTAGCGAACACCGGGGAGCTGTTTTTT. Protein: CASSPPGLANTGELFF.

This clonotype has at least ten counts. The chain has TRBV29-1 and TRBJ2-7; D gene ambiguous. CDR1 is SQVTM, CDR2 ANQGSEA, per germline. CDR3 length equals 14 residues. V shed 6 bases and J shed 5 bases, with 20 bases lying between them. For the CDR3, the DNA is TGCAGCGTCGCTCCCTATACAGATCTCGACGAGCAGTACTTC. This translates into CSVAPYTDLDEQYF.

There are a few counts of this clonotype. The chain carries TRBV7-9 and TRBJ1-2; perhaps TRBD1 as D (5 bases). CDR3 size: 15 residues. V lost 1 base, J lost 6 bases, and 15 bases lay in between. Germline assignment: CDR1 SEHNR and CDR2 FQNEAQ (reference sequence). CDR3 residues: CASSLGQLTPHGYTF. CDR3 coding DNA: TGTGCCAGCAGCTTAGGACAGCTAACACCCCATGGCTACACCTTC.

This clonotype came up a few times. The gene calls are TRBV10-3 and TRBJ1-2; D remains unclear. V was shortened by 3 bases and J by 7 bases, with 9 bases between the two germline ends. In germline, CDR1 is ENHRY, CDR2 SYGVKD. CDR3 length equals 12 residues. The CDR3 is CAISDGVPGYTF. The DNA for the CDR3 is TGTGCCATCAGTGATGGGGTCCCTGGCTACACCTTC.

This clonotype turned up a few times. The chain employs TRBV5-1 and TRBJ2-5, with TRBD1 matching over 9 bases. V dropped 4 bases and J dropped 5; count of bases not matched to a gene: 9. The CDR3 length is 15 residues. The germline V gene encodes CDR1 SGHRS and CDR2 YFSETQ. CDR3 amino acids: CASSPQQGARETQYF. CDR3 in DNA: TGCGCCAGCAGCCCCCAACAGGGGGCGCGGGAGACCCAGTACTTC.

This clonotype is labeled medium-sized. The J gene is TRBJ2-1, the V gene TRBV29-1, with D uncertain. Trimming pared 2 bases from V and 5 bases from J, leaving 4 bases between. The CDR3 loop spans 11 amino acids. The germline V gene has CDR1 SQVTM and CDR2 ANQGSEA. In DNA, the CDR3 is TGCAGCGTTGAACGAAACAATGAGCAGTTCTTC. Translated: CSVERNNEQFF.

This clonotype was recorded at least ten times. The rearrangement joins TRBV21-1 to TRBJ2-3; the D call in the table, TRBD1, was not verified against the DNA. TRBV21-1 is deemed a pseudogene. The CDR3 is 18 amino acids. The CDR3, as DNA: TGTGCCAGCAGTACACTAAGAGCCCGGACCCTTAGCACAGATACGCAGTATTTT. The encoded protein is CASSTLRARTLSTDTQYF.